One sample yielded the 22 T cell receptor beta chains listed below, sequenced in a study of radiotherapy plus CTLA-4 blockade in lung cancer. The method was immunoSEQ multiplex PCR; TCRdb's version includes in-frame clones alone and lacks a portion of them. The sample includes tens of thousands of clones, 75% to 80% seen only once; the top ten take 2% to 2.5%. The sequenced sample was peripheral blood, obtained from a patient treated with radiotherapy plus ipilimumab. These receptors all come from a human donor with non-small cell lung cancer whose response to radiotherapy plus ipilimumab could not be evaluated.

The rearrangement uses TRBV5-4 and TRBJ1-1; D unresolved. The CDR3 runs 12 residues. CDR1 is SGHNT and CDR2 is YYREEE in the germline V gene (reference sequence). Trimming took 3 bases from V and 6 from J, leaving 9 bases between them. The CDR3 sequence: CASSSQVSEAFF. CDR3 sequence (DNA): TGTGCCAGCAGCTCCCAGGTGTCTGAAGCTTTCTTT.

The table lists this clone with a count of one. The chain links TRBV28 to TRBJ2-5, with 12 bases identical to TRBD2. CDR3 length: 17 residues. The germline V gene has CDR1 MDHEN and CDR2 SYDVKM. Unmatched junction bases numbered 10, after V lost 7 bases and J lost 1 base. CDR3 nucleotides: TGTGCCAGCACCCCCTTCCCTAGCGGGGGGGTCCAAGAGACCCAGTACTTC. Translation: CASTPFPSGGVQETQYF.

The gene calls are TRBV7-3 and TRBJ2-1; 13 nucleotides line up with TRBD2. CDR3 length: 15 residues. CDR1 and CDR2 from the germline V gene are SGHTA and FQGTGA. V was clipped by 5 bases and J by 9 bases; unmatched bases: 7. DNA of the CDR3: TGTGCCAGCAGCCTAGGACTAGCGGGGGTTGCTGAGCAGTTCTTC. This translates into CASSLGLAGVAEQFF.

V usage is TRBV6-5 and J usage is TRBJ1-2, with D unresolved. V gave up 4 bases and J gave up 8 bases, with 11 bases separating them. The CDR3 covers 12 residues. Germline CDR1 and CDR2: MNHEY and SVGAGI. The CDR3 is CASSSHSKGYTF. The CDR3 coding sequence is TGTGCCAGCAGTTCCCACTCAAAAGGCTACACCTTC.

This clone was seen only a few times. The chain employs TRBV4-3 and TRBJ1-3; D not resolved. The V end was cut by 0 bases, the J end by 0 bases, with 15 bases between. The germline V gene has CDR1 LGHNA and CDR2 YSLEER. The CDR3 loop spans 18 amino acids. This CDR3 reads CASSQDDVEESSGNTIYF. The CDR3 nucleotides are TGCGCCAGCAGCCAAGATGATGTGGAGGAAAGCTCTGGAAACACCATATATTTT.

The V call is TRBV23-1, the J call TRBJ2-7, with a tentative D call TRBD1 (6 bases). TRBV23-1 is an open reading frame, and its role is uncertain. V was shortened by 3 bases and J by 2 bases, with 14 bases between the two germline ends. This CDR3 contains 15 residues. The CDR3 sequence: CASSHFSGDPYEQYF. In nucleotides, the CDR3 is TGCGCCAGCAGTCATTTTTCAGGGGACCCCTACGAGCAGTACTTC.

This clone has a handful of counts. This sequence joins TRBV5-8 and TRBJ2-2; 11 bases are shared with TRBD2. V dropped 0 bases and J dropped 7; count of bases not matched to a gene: 8. This CDR3 has 17 residues. Germline V CDR1 and CDR2: SGHTS, YDEGEE. The CDR3 here is CASSLGSGRALGGELFF. The CDR3, as DNA: TGTGCCAGCAGCTTGGGTAGCGGGAGGGCCCTCGGCGGGGAGCTGTTTTTT.

V gene TRBV6-5 combines with J gene TRBJ2-1; a possible D gene is TRBD2 (6 bases). The V end lost 6 bases, the J end lost 2 bases, and 14 bases lay between the germline ends. The V gene's germline CDR1 is MNHEY and CDR2 SVGAGI. The CDR3 sequence is 15 residues long. In nucleotides, the CDR3 is TGTGCCAGCAGGTCGGCGGGAAGGACCTACAATGAGCAGTTCTTC. It translates to CASRSAGRTYNEQFF.

The rearrangement joins TRBV5-1 to TRBJ2-2; D may be TRBD1 (5 bases). Germline V gene data show CDR1 as SGHRS and CDR2 as YFSETQ. V was clipped by 6 bases and J by 4 bases, with 10 bases between them. The CDR3 runs 13 residues. The CDR3 region is CASKQAITGELFF. DNA of the CDR3: TGCGCCAGCAAACAGGCGATCACCGGGGAGCTGTTTTTT.

The chain combines TRBV28 with TRBJ2-5, with 9 bases that match TRBD1. Germline V gene sequence: CDR1 MDHEN, CDR2 SYDVKM. V was clipped by 8 bases and J by 3 bases; unmatched bases: 4. The CDR3 is made up of 13 amino acids. This CDR3 is CASSGTGKETQYF. The DNA of the CDR3 is TGTGCCAGCTCCGGGACAGGGAAAGAGACCCAGTACTTC.

This clone was detected a few times. The gene calls are TRBV18 and TRBJ2-7; 7 nucleotides agree with TRBD1. Germline V lookup: CDR1 KGHSH, CDR2 LQKENI. This CDR3 is 14 amino acids long. V lost 3 bases to trimming and J lost 2 bases; unmatched junction nucleotides: 4. This CDR3 is CASSPGTETYEQYF. The CDR3 region has the DNA TGTGCCAGCTCACCGGGGACAGAAACCTACGAGCAGTACTTC.

This chain uses TRBV5-4 with TRBJ1-2; TRBD1 agrees at 7 bases. The germline V gene has CDR1 SGHNT and CDR2 YYREEE (reference sequence). Losses at the gene ends were 2 bases for V and 2 bases for J; bases not matched to a gene: 3. The CDR3 has 14 amino acids. The CDR3 sequence: CASSFGDRNYGYTF. The CDR3 nucleotides read TGTGCCAGCAGCTTCGGGGACAGAAACTATGGCTACACCTTC.

The J gene is TRBJ2-1, the V gene TRBV19, with 12 bases lining up with TRBD2. V gave up 3 bases and J gave up 7 bases; unmatched junction bases: 4. The CDR3 contains 15 residues. Germline V gives CDR1 LNHDA, CDR2 SQIVND (reference sequence). The chain's CDR3 is CASSILAGGPNEQFF. The CDR3 bases are TGTGCCAGTAGTATTCTAGCGGGGGGGCCGAATGAGCAGTTCTTC.

The genes are TRBV7-8 and TRBJ2-3, with D possibly matching TRBD1 (7 bases). The CDR3 covers 13 residues. Trimming took off 4 bases at V and 4 bases at J, with 9 bases between the two ends. The germline gives CDR1 SGHVS, CDR2 FQNEAQ. The DNA of the CDR3 is TGTGCCAGCAGCTCCAGGGGGGCAGATACGCAGTATTTT. Amino acids: CASSSRGADTQYF.

The chain combines TRBV6-5 with TRBJ2-6; D is uncertain. From germline, CDR1 is MNHEY and CDR2 SVGAGI. The CDR3 loop spans 14 amino acids. Between the trimmed V and J ends, which lost 6 bases and 0 bases, there was a span of 6 bases. The CDR3 DNA sequence: TGTGCCAGCAGGCAGAACTCTGGGGCCAACGTCCTGACTTTC. Its translation: CASRQNSGANVLTF.

This clone was picked up a small number of times. V gene TRBV9 combines with J gene TRBJ2-7; D is possibly TRBD2 (5 bases). CDR3 length: 14 residues. From germline, CDR1 is SGDLS and CDR2 YYNGEE. Trimming removed 0 bases from V and 4 bases from J, with 11 bases in between. The chain's CDR3 is CASSVGGDTYEQYF. The CDR3 nucleotides are TGTGCCAGCAGCGTAGGGGGAGACACGTACGAGCAGTACTTC.

This chain joins TRBV5-6 and TRBJ1-5; 9 bases align to TRBD1. CDR1 is SGHDT and CDR2 is YYEEEE in the germline V gene. This CDR3 is built from 14 residues. V was pared by 5 bases and J by 7 bases, with 7 bases of the junction left unmatched. The CDR3 reads CASSTGGAGQPQHF. Written as DNA, the CDR3 is TGTGCCAGCAGTACAGGGGGCGCGGGGCAGCCCCAGCATTTT.

This clone was seen more than once but under ten times. The chain links TRBV6-5 to TRBJ1-2; TRBD1 matches at 7 bases. This CDR3 comprises 14 residues. V gave up 6 bases and J gave up 7 bases; unmatched junction bases: 11. Germline values: CDR1 MNHEY, CDR2 SVGAGI. CDR3 protein: CASRAVGGRGGYTF. CDR3 sequence (DNA): TGTGCCAGCAGGGCAGTAGGGGGCCGTGGTGGCTACACCTTC.

The chain couples TRBV29-1 to TRBJ1-3; D is unresolved. The germline V and J ends were trimmed by 6 bases and 4 bases, with 7 bases remaining between them. The CDR3 covers 11 residues. Germline CDR1 SQVTM, CDR2 ANQGSEA. The CDR3 DNA reads TGCAGCGTCGGGATAGGAAACACCATATATTTT. Its protein is CSVGIGNTIYF.

This clone was detected only a few times. The V call is TRBV4-2, the J call TRBJ1-5; 8 bases agree with TRBD1. The V and J ends lost 1 base and 3 bases, in that order; junction bases with no gene match: 11. Germline-derived CDR1 and CDR2 are LGHNA and YNFKEQ. The CDR3 has 18 residues. The CDR3 spells CASSQVAAGGSINQPQHF. The CDR3 DNA reads as TGTGCCAGCAGCCAAGTGGCGGCAGGGGGCTCGATCAATCAGCCCCAGCATTTT.

The table lists this clone with a few counts. The chain carries TRBV5-6 and TRBJ1-1, with 7 bases fitting TRBD1. Germline loops: CDR1 SGHDT, CDR2 YYEEEE. V dropped 2 bases and J dropped 5; count of bases not matched to a gene: 12. The CDR3 loop spans 16 amino acids. In DNA, the CDR3 is TGTGCCAGCAGCTTATTCCCTGACAGGGTGGGGACTGAAGCTTTCTTT. This translates into CASSLFPDRVGTEAFF.

The J gene is TRBJ1-4, the V gene TRBV28; 7 bases match TRBD1. CDR1 is MDHEN and CDR2 is SYDVKM in the germline V gene. The CDR3 contains 14 residues. V trimming: 3 bases; J trimming: 8 bases; junction bases outside the gene matches: 6. The CDR3 DNA follows: TGTGCCAGCAGTTTGGGACAGCTCGGGGAAAAACTGTTTTTT. It specifies CASSLGQLGEKLFF.